The 2 T cell receptor beta chains below come from one sample, sequenced in a study of T-cell memory formation after mild COVID-19. From the 5' RACE reads, TCRdb called clonotypes with MiXCR, one entry per CDR3 protein. This table holds 250,000 to 300,000 distinct CDR3 sequences, around 15% found once. Sequencing was done on a sample of PBMCs or a T cell subset sorted from them (not recorded which). The receptors derive from a man aged 18 to 35 who had mild COVID-19 (a few samples of this study predate the infection). Cell type and time point are not known.

In its sample, this clonotype was seen once. This chain joins TRBV6-2 or TRBV6-3 and TRBJ1-2; D may be TRBD1 (6 bases). Germline V gives CDR1 MNHEY, CDR2 SVGEGT. V lost 6 bases, J lost 6 bases, and 14 bases lay in between. The length of the CDR3 is 13 residues. The CDR3 here is CASSSGDRDGYTF. CDR3 sequence (DNA): TGTGCCAGCAGCTCAGGGGATCGGGATGGCTACACCTTC.

This clonotype was recorded a few times. The CDR3 reads CSASSGQPQHF. The CDR3 DNA reads as TGCAGTGCTAGCTCCGGGCAGCCCCAGCATTTT. The chain has TRBV20-1 and TRBJ1-5; D gene ambiguous. CDR3 length equals 11 residues. The germline V and J ends were trimmed by 3 bases and 7 bases, with 7 bases remaining between them. Germline-derived CDR1 and CDR2 are DFQATT and SNEGSKA (reference sequence).